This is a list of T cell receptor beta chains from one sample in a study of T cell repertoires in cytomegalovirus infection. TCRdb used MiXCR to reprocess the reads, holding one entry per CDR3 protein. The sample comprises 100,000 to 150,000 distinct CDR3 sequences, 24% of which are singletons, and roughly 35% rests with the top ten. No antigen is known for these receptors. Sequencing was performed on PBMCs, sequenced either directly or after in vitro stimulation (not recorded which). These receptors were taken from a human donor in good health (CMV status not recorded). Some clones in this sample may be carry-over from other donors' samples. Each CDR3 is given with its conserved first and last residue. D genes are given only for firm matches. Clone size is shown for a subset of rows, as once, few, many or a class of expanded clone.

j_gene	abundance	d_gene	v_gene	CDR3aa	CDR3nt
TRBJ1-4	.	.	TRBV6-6	CASSRAAQARGEKLFF	TGTGCCAGCAGCCGTGCTGCGCAGGCCCGTGGTGAAAAACTGTTTTTT
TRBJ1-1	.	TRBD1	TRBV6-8	CASNPTGYTEAFF	TGTGCCAGCAATCCGACAGGGTACACTGAAGCTTTCTTT
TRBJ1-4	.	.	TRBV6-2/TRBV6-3	CASRYRRGALNEKLFF	TGTGCCAGCAGATACCGGCGGGGGGCCCTTAATGAAAAACTGTTTTTT
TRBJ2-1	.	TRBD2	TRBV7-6	CASSFPGLAYNEQFF	TGTGCCAGCAGCTTTCCCGGACTAGCCTACAATGAGCAGTTCTTC
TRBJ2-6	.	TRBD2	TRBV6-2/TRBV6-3	CALRETGANVLTF	TGTGCCCTGCGGGAGACTGGGGCCAACGTCCTGACTTTC
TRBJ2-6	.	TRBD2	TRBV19	CASGGLAGSGANVLTF	TGTGCCAGTGGAGGACTAGCGGGTTCTGGGGCCAACGTCCTGACTTTC
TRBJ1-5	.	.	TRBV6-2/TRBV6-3	CASSYGASEGQPQHF	TGTGCCAGCAGTTACGGGGCGTCGGAAGGTCAGCCCCAGCATTTT
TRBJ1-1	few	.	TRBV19	CASSMTAMNTEAFF	TGTGCCAGTAGTATGACGGCCATGAACACTGAAGCTTTCTTT
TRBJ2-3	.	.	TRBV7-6	CASSVGPSTDTQYF	TGTGCCAGCAGCGTCGGACCTAGCACAGATACGCAGTATTTT
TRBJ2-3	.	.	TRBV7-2	CASSFLYTQYF	TGTGCCAGCAGCTTTCTTTATACGCAGTATTTT
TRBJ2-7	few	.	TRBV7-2	CASSLSSLGAYEQYF	TGTGCCAGCAGCTTATCCAGCTTGGGGGCCTACGAGCAGTACTTC
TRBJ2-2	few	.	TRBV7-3	CASSTLEGNTGELFF	TGTGCCAGCAGCACCCTCGAGGGAAACACCGGGGAGCTGTTTTTT
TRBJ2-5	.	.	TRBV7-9	CASEARPPPQETQYF	TGTGCCAGCGAGGCGAGACCCCCGCCTCAAGAGACCCAGTACTTC